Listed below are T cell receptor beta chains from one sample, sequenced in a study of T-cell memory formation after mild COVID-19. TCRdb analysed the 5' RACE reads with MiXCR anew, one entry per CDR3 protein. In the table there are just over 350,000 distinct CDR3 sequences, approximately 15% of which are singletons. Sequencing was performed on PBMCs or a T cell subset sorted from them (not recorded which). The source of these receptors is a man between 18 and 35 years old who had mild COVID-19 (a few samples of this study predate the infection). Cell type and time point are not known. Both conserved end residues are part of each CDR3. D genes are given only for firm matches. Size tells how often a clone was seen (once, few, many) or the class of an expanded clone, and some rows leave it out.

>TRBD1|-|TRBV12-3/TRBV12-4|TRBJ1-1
TGTGCCAGCACCCTGAGACAGGGTGTCACTGAAGCTTTCTTT
CASTLRQGVTEAFF
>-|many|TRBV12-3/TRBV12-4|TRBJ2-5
TGTGCCAGCAGCCCCCCTTCGTACCAAGAGACCCAGTACTTC
CASSPPSYQETQYF
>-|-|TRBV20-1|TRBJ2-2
TGCAGTGCACATAACGATGGGGGGACCGACACCGGGGAGCTGTTTTTT
CSAHNDGGTDTGELFF
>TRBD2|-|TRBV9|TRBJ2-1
TGTGCCAGCAGCGGACGTAGCGGGGGTAAGTTCTTC
CASSGRSGGKFF
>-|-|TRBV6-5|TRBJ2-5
TGTGCCAGCAATACGCGGGGAGAGACCCAGTACTTC
CASNTRGETQYF
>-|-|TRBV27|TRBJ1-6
TGTGCCAGCACCCACGGGACGGGGGGAATTGAACCCCTCCACTTT
CASTHGTGGIEPLHF
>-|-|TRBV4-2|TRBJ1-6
TGTGCCAGCAGCCAAGATCAAGGATCACCCCTCCACTTT
CASSQDQGSPLHF
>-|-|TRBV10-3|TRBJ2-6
TGTGCCATCAGTGAGCCGACAGTTTCTGGGGCCAACGTCCTGACTTTC
CAISEPTVSGANVLTF
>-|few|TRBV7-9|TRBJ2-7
TGTGCCAGCGGCAACGGGGCAGGGGAACCCTACGAGCAGTACTTC
CASGNGAGEPYEQYF
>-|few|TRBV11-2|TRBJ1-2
TGTGCCAGCAGTCAAGGTTATTATGGCTACACCTTC
CASSQGYYGYTF
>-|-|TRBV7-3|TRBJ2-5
TGTGCCAGCAGCTTTCAGGGGATTAGGGGAGAGACCCAGTACTTC
CASSFQGIRGETQYF
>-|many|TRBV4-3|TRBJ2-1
TGCGCCAGCAGCCAAGAACATTCCGGGGGAGCCCTTTGGAATGAGCAGTTCTTC
CASSQEHSGGALWNEQFF
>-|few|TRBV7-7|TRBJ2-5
TGTGCCAGCAGCCCGACAAGTCCGAGATCGGGGACCCAGTACTTC
CASSPTSPRSGTQYF
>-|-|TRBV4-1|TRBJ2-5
TGCGCCAGCAGCCCGGCAGTTGTCCCGGGGACCCAGTACTTC
CASSPAVVPGTQYF
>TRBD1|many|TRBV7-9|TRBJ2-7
TGTGCCAGCAGCCGGACAGGGCCTACCTACGAGCAGTACTTC
CASSRTGPTYEQYF
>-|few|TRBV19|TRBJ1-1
TGTGCCAGTAGTACACGAACTGAAGCTTTCTTT
CASSTRTEAFF
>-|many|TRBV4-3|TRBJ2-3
TGCGCCAGCAGTCGACAGGTTGGCACAGATACGCAGTATTTT
CASSRQVGTDTQYF
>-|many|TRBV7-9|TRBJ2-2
TGTGCCAGCGCCAGAGGGCTGAACACCGGGGAGCTGTTTTTT
CASARGLNTGELFF
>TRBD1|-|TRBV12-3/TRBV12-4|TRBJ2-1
TGTGCCAGCAGTCCCCGGCGGGACGCAGGGGGCCATGAGCAGTTCTTC
CASSPRRDAGGHEQFF
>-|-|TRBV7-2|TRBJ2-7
TGTGCCAGCATGCACTCGTCAGGGAATTCCTACGAGCAGTACTTC
CASMHSSGNSYEQYF
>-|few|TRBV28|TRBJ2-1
TGTGCCAGCAGTACCCCGGGGCCGAGTGAGCAGTTCTTC
CASSTPGPSEQFF
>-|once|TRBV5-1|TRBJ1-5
TGCGCCAGCAGCGCCGGGTTGGGGGTTCAGCCCCAGCATTTT
CASSAGLGVQPQHF
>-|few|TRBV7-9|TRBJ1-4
TGTGCCAGCAGCTCACCTCCCCTGGGAAAACTGTTTTTT
CASSSPPLGKLFF
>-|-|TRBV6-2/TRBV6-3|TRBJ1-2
TGTGCCTCCCGCCGGGGTCTCTTCATAGCTAACTATGGCTACACCTTC
CASRRGLFIANYGYTF
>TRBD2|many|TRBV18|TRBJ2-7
TGTGCCAGCTCACCTACGGGAGGAAACGAGCAGTACTTC
CASSPTGGNEQYF
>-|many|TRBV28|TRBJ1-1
TGTGCCAGCAGTGAGGGGTTCGACAGGAAAACGAGTGAAGCTTTCTTT
CASSEGFDRKTSEAFF
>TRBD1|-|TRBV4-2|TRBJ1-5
TGTGCCAGCAGCCAGGAGGGACAGGGAGGCAATCAGCCCCAGCATTTT
CASSQEGQGGNQPQHF
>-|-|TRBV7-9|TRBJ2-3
TGTGCCAGCAGCTTAGCGAGACTACTCGGCACAGATACGCAGTATTTT
CASSLARLLGTDTQYF
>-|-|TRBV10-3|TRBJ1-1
TGTGCCATCAAGGAACAGGGTTGGGGCACTGAAGCTTTCTTT
CAIKEQGWGTEAFF